The 10 T cell receptor beta chains below all came from one sample that was sequenced in a study of blood T cell repertoires in COVID-19. Libraries were prepared by immunoSEQ multiplex PCR; TCRdb keeps only in-frame clonotypes and omits some of them. The sample includes hundreds of thousands of clones, more than 75% of them seen just once. The sequencing sample was made of peripheral blood. The source is a woman aged 45-65 years with COVID-19, enrolled during active disease.

The rearrangement links TRBV5-1 to TRBJ1-1; no clear D gene. This CDR3 contains 13 residues. Trimming removed 0 bases from V and 6 bases from J, with 9 bases in between. Per germline, CDR1 SGHRS and CDR2 YFSETQ. CDR3 in DNA: TGCGCCAGCAGCTTGGCCATGGCTGCTGAAGCTTTCTTT. This encodes CASSLAMAAEAFF.

The chain joins TRBV4-3 to TRBJ1-2; tentative D call: TRBD1 (5 bases). The germline V and J ends were trimmed by 0 bases and 0 bases, with 8 bases remaining between them. Germline-derived CDR1 and CDR2 are LGHNA and YSLEER. CDR3 length: 15 amino acids. In DNA form, the CDR3 reads TGCGCCAGCAGCCAAGATAGACAGACTAACTATGGCTACACCTTC. Its protein product is CASSQDRQTNYGYTF.

CDR3 sequence: CASSPRSGRAPYEQYF. The CDR3 DNA is TGTGCCAGCAGCCCCCGTTCCGGGAGAGCCCCCTACGAGCAGTACTTC. The rearrangement links TRBV4-2 to TRBJ2-7; D is possibly TRBD2 (6 bases). V shed 4 bases and J shed 2 bases, with 18 bases lying between them. The germline CDR1 and CDR2 sequences are LGHNA and YNFKEQ. The length of the CDR3 is 16 residues.

The gene calls are TRBV7-6 and TRBJ2-7, with 7 bases aligning to TRBD2. The J segment lost 2 bases and the V segment lost 3 bases, leaving 7 bases of the junction unmatched. Per the germline V gene, CDR1 is SGHVS and CDR2 is FNYEAQ. This CDR3 is 15 amino acids long. CDR3 region: CASSLHPGGTYEQYF. CDR3 nucleotides: TGTGCCAGCAGCTTGCACCCGGGAGGCACCTACGAGCAGTACTTC.

The chain carries TRBV18 and TRBJ1-3, with unresolved D. Trimming pared 2 bases from V and 0 bases from J, leaving 5 bases between. The CDR3 has 14 amino acids. The germline V gene encodes CDR1 KGHSH and CDR2 LQKENI. This CDR3 is CASSPASSGNTIYF. In nucleotides, the CDR3 is TGTGCCAGCTCACCAGCCAGCTCTGGAAACACCATATATTTT.

The chain carries TRBV7-2 and TRBJ1-2, with 8 bases lining up with TRBD1. The germline CDR1 and CDR2 sequences are SGHTA and FQGNSA. This CDR3 is built from 14 residues. Unmatched junction bases numbered 7, after V lost 2 bases and J lost 8 bases. The CDR3 DNA reads TGTGCCAGCAGCTTACCCAGGGGGCAAGGGGGCTACACCTTC. It is translated as CASSLPRGQGGYTF. Based on the CDR3 plus reference TRBV7-2 and TRBJ1-2, the full variable domain is GAGVSQSPSNKVTEKGKDVELRCDPISGHTALYWYRQSLGQGLEFLIYFQGNSAPDKSGLPSDRFSAERTGGSVSTLTIQRTQQEDSAVYLCASSLPRGQGGYTFGSGTRLTVV.

The chain carries TRBV21-1 and TRBJ1-6. TRBV21-1 is a pseudogene locus. The CDR3 has 18 amino acids. The CDR3 spells CASSIYRGGPSYNSPLHF. The CDR3 region has the DNA TGTGCCAGCAGCATTTATAGGGGGGGCCCCTCCTATAATTCACCCCTCCACTTT.

CDR3 protein: CASSVGSVTYEQYF. As DNA, the CDR3 is TGTGCCAGCTCGGTCGGGAGTGTAACCTACGAGCAGTACTTC. The chain uses TRBV18 and TRBJ2-7; D might be TRBD2 (6 bases). The germline CDR1 and CDR2 sequences are KGHSH and LQKENI. Trimming stripped 6 bases from V and 2 bases from J, with 14 bases between. This CDR3 spans 14 amino acids.

This clone was picked up a small number of times. The chain is built from TRBV19 and TRBJ1-2; D might be TRBD1 (5 bases). This CDR3 spans 15 amino acids. Trimming left V 3 bases short and J 5 bases short, with 16 bases between. From germline, CDR1 is LNHDA and CDR2 SQIVND (reference sequence). CDR3: CASSISVGATYGYTF. The CDR3 nucleotides are TGTGCCAGTAGTATCAGTGTAGGGGCGACTTATGGCTACACCTTC.

The chain combines TRBV27 with TRBJ1-5; 9 nucleotides line up with TRBD1. CDR3 size: 21 residues. V gave up 7 bases and J gave up 5 bases; unmatched junction bases: 27. The germline gives CDR1 MNHEY, CDR2 SMNVEV (reference sequence). CDR3 sequence (DNA): TGTGCCAGCACCCTAGGGTTATCGGACAGGGGTCCTTGGGGGAGGGATCAGCCCCAGCATTTT. Translation: CASTLGLSDRGPWGRDQPQHF.